This TCR beta chain was captured in a study of T cells in Graves' hyperthyroidism and ophthalmopathy. Amplification yielded TCR beta CDR3 regions, with RNA transcripts as the source. HTBI primers were used for first-round RT-PCR of the TCR CDR3. TCRdb itself ran the multiplex PCR reads through MiXCR, one entry per CDR3 protein. The data hold 300,000 to 350,000 distinct CDR3 sequences, with 15% to 20% observed a single time. Note on this clonotype: Its antigen is not identified.

Whole-study findings and limits: Also found in blood were most expanded thyroid clonotypes above 0.001.

Unmatched junction bases numbered 4, after V lost 4 bases and J lost 5 bases. Germline V gene data show CDR1 as SNHLY and CDR2 as FYNNEI. The CDR3 consists of 13 residues. Those patients with uncontrolled infection, other autoimmune disease, pregnancy or lactation were excluded. Diagnosis rested on symptoms, serum thyroxine and TRAb, thyroid ultrasound, and orbital computed tomography. V usage is TRBV2 and J usage is TRBJ2-5; the match to TRBD2 covers 7 bases. The specimen sequenced was blood. This sequence was found in a man aged 25 to 40 with Graves' hyperthyroidism. CDR3 DNA: TGTGCCAGCAGTGGGACTAGGGCGGAGACCCAGTACTTC. It specifies CASSGTRAETQYF.